The entry below describes one T cell receptor beta chain. Its antigen is not identified. A junction boundary mismatches the germline segment, possibly from a read error. The CDR3 is 13 amino acids. From germline, CDR1 is LGHNT and CDR2 FRNRAP. This entry comes from a study of cytomegalovirus exposure and HLA in healthy donors. Study-wide results and caveats: The study put 150 to 200 TCR beta chains on its list as cytomegalovirus-associated. Upon later analysis, HLA-associated TCR beta chains proved more clonally expanded than other, equally common chains. Evidence from a later analysis indicated that most CMV-associated TCR beta chains looked HLA-restricted.

Researchers ran the PCR with 60 Vbeta and 13 Jbeta primers. Method: immunoSEQ multiplex PCR; TCRdb's copy keeps in-frame clones and lacks some. The sample has some 50,000 clones; 72% are singletons. The chain links TRBV12-5 to TRBJ1-5, with D possibly matching TRBD1 (6 bases). Specimen: PBMCs. The source of this sequence is a woman aged 45-60 years in good health and CMV-seropositive. CDR3 amino acids: CVSAQDRNQPQHF. CDR3 nucleotides: TGTGTTAGTGCCCAGGACAGAAATCAGCCCCAGCATTTT.